This T cell receptor (beta chain) came from a study of T cell responses to AZD1222 COVID-19 vaccine (dated by TCRdb to about 2021). At the level of the whole study: TCR sequencing covered 233 trial participants: about 210 given two doses of AZD1222 and 26 given two doses of MenACWY control vaccine. Trial participants were enrolled by age into 18-55, 56-69 and 70-plus year subgroups, with roughly 150, 30 and 60 TCR-sequenced participants respectively. General findings and caveats noted by the study authors: The 56-69-year group was small, and its depth increase did not reach significance, likely because of low power. Spike-specific TCR breadth and depth rose significantly after two AZD1222 doses compared with day 0 and with MenACWY recipients. Conclusions about previously exposed vaccinees are limited because only a handful of AZD1222 recipients were SARS-CoV-2 seropositive at baseline. Most participants were white British and females outnumbered males, and the authors suggested that clonal diversity may have been underestimated. Nearly half of unique spike-specific TCRs reportedly recognized epitopes outside regions mutated in the B.1.351 and B.1.1.7 variants. Vaccine-associated CD4 TCRs spanned the whole spike protein, with dominant responses in regions 160-218 and 743-854. Because no day 14 peak-response samples were available, repertoires were characterized only after the peak T cell response.

The CDR3 regions of human TCRbeta chains were subjected to immunosequencing. On the study's bioinformatics: Repertoire TCRs were checked for matches against a reference library of SARS-CoV-2-specific TCRs that had been generated using the MIRA antigen-specificity platform. Breadth meant the fraction of unique TCRs that were SARS-CoV-2-associated, whereas depth meant the fraction of total T cells that were SARS-CoV-2-associated. Using the MIRA data, each spike-specific TCR was assigned both to the spike region to which the TCR was reactive and to a CD4 or CD8 class. Log10-transformed breadth and depth values were compared by one-way ANOVA with Sidak's multiple comparisons tests. What TCRdb holds here is the immuneACCESS table cut down to in-frame rearrangements. Part of the clones is not present; checked against another copy, under half of the missing clones reflect an unresolved V gene, and the others are unexplained. The V and J calls and clone size come from that table; D and trimming were worked out from the DNA. This sample is represented by about 130,000 clones; approximately 85% of them were singletons. The ten largest clones represent 7.9% of the sample.

For this clone: It lacks a known antigen. Base qualities are missing; no much larger clone stands one base away.

The time point label here, explained by the study, means: about 28 days (+/-7) after the second vaccine dose. The treatment or condition label for this specimen denotes: meningococcal conjugate vaccine given as trial control. Samples from vaccinated people were obtained from the UK trials COV001 and COV002, which included a single-blind randomized controlled phase 2/3 trial of AZD1222 (ChAdOx1 nCoV-19) in healthy adults. For TCRbeta chain sequencing, PBMC samples were collected from trial participants at day 0 and at day 28 after the second dose. The germline V gene provides CDR1 MNHEY and CDR2 SVGAGI. V loses 11 bases at its end and J loses 5 bases; junction bases beyond the gene matches: 6. The CDR3, cysteine through phenylalanine, is 14 amino acids long. The retained sequence is limited to the CDR3, 42 bases, with the frame set at the first base.

The chain joins TRBV6-5 to TRBJ2-2, and 12 junction bases match TRBD2. The material was peripheral blood, obtained 28 days after the second dose of the MenACWY control vaccine. The clonotype originates from an adult who received the MenACWY meningococcal vaccine as a control. Read as DNA, the sequence is TGTGCCGCCTCAGGACTAGCGGGGACCGGGGAGCTGTTTTTT. It specifies CAASGLAGTGELFF.